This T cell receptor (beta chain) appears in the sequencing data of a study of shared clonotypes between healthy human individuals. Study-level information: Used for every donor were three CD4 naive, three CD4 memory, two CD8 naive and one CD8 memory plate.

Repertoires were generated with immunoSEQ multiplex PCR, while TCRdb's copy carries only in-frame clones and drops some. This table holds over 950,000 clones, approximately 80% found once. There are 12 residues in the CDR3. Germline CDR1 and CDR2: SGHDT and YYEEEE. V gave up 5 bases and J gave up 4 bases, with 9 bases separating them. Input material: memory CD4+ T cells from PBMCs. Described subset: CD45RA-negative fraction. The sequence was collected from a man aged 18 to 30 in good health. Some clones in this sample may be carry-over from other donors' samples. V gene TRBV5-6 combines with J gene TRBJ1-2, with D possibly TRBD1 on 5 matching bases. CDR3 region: CASSSDSYGYTF. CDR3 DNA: TGTGCCAGCAGTTCTGACAGCTATGGCTACACCTTC.